This T cell receptor beta chain comes out of a study of human T cells and chemical hapten exposure. Whole-study context: TCR yields per sample varied, mainly owing to small pooled library volume differences. The study, taken as a whole, reports: Because they had alopecia, donors may respond immunologically unlike healthy people. Patch test score was positively correlated with the counts of TCRs that had expanded at PT1.

CDR3 length: 14 amino acids. Germline V CDR1 and CDR2: MNHEY, SVGEGT. Trimming removed 5 bases at V and 0 bases at J, with 8 bases between. Time point denoted: patch test 1, 2 weeks after DPC sensitization. Treatment in this sample: therapeutic diphenylcyclopropenone sensitization with weekly scalp DPC. This clonotype has only a few counts. Its antigen is unidentified. TCRdb reprocessed the RACE reads with MiXCR, giving one entry per CDR3 protein. Of 300,000 to 400,000 distinct CDR3 sequences listed, around 7% are singletons. This chain links TRBV6-2 or TRBV6-3 with TRBJ1-5; D is unresolved. The material was whole blood, obtained in connection with sensitization to the hapten diphenylcyclopropenone (DPC). The clonotype originates from a woman younger than 35 with alopecia areata. Some clones in this sample may be carry-over from other donors' samples. CDR3 DNA: TGTGCCAGCAGTGACCCGTATAGCAATCAGCCCCAGCATTTT. Translation gives CASSDPYSNQPQHF.